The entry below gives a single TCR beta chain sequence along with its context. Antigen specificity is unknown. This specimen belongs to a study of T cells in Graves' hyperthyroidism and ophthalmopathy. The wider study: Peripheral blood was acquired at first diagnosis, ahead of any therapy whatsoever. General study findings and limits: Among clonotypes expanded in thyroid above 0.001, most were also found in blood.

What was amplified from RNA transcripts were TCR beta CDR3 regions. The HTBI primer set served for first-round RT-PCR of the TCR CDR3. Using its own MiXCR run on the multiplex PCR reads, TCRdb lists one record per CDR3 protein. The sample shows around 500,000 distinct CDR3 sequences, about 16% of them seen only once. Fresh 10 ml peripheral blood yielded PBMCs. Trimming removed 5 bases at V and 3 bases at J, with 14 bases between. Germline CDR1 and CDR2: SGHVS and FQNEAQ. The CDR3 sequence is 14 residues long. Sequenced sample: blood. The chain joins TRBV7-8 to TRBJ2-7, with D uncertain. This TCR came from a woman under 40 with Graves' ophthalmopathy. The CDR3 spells CASSPVSYGYEQYF. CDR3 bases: TGTGCCAGCAGCCCCGTTAGTTACGGCTACGAGCAGTACTTC. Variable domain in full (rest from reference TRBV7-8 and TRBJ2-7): GAGVSQSPRYKVAKRGQDVALRCDPISGHVSLFWYQQALGQGPEFLTYFQNEAQLDKSGLPSDRFFAERPEGSVSTLKIQRTQQEDSAVYLCASSPVSYGYEQYFGPGTRLTVT.